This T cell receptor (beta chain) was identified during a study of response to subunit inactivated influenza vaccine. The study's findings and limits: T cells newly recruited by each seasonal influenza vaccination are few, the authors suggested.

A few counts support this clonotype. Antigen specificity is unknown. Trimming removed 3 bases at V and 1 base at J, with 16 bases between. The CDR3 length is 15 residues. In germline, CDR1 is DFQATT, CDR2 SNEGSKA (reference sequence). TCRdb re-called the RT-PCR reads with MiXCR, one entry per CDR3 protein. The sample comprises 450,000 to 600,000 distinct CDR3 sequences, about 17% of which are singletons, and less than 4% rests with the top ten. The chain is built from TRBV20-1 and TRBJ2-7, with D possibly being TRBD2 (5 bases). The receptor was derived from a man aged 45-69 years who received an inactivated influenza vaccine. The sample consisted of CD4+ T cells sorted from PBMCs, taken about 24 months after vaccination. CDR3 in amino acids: CSASAPVRGSYEQYF. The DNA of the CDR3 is TGCAGTGCTAGTGCCCCCGTACGAGGGTCCTACGAGCAGTACTTC.